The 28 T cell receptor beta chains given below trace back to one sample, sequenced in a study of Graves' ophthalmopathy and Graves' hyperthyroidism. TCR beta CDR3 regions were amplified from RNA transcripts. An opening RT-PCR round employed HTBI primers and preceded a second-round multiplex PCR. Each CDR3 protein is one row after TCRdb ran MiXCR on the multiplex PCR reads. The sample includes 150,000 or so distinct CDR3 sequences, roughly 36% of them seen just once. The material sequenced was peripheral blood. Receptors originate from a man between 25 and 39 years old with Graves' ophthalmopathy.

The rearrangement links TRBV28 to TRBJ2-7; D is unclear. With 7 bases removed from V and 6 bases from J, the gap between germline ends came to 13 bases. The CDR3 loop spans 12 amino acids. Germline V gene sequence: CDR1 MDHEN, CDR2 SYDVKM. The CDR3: CASTLDGSEQYF. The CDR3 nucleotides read TGTGCCAGCACCCTGGACGGCTCCGAGCAGTACTTC.

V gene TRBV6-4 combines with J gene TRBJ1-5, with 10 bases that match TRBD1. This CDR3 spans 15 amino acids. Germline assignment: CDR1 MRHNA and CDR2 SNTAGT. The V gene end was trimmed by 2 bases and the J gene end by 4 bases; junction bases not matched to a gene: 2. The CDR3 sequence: CASSDPGQGNQPQHF. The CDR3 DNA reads TGTGCCAGCAGTGACCCGGGACAGGGGAATCAGCCCCAGCATTTT.

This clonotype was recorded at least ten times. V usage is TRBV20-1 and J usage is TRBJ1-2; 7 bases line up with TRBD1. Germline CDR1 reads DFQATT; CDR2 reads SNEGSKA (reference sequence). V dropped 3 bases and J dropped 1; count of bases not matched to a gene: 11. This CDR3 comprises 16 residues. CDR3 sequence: CSARLTGRGSNYGYTF. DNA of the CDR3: TGCAGTGCTAGGCTGACAGGGAGGGGCAGTAACTATGGCTACACCTTC.

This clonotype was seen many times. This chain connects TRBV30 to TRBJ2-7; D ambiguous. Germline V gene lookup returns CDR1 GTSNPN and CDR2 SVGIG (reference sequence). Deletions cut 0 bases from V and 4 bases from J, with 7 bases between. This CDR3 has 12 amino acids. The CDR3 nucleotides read TGTGCCTGGAGTGTTAACGGATACGAGCAGTACTTC. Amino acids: CAWSVNGYEQYF.

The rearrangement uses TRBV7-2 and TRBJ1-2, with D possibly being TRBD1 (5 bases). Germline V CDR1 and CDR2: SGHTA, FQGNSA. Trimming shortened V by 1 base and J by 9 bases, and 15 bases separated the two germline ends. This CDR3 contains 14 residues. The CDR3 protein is CASSLVRGLRSYTF. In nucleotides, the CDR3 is TGTGCCAGCAGCTTAGTTCGGGGCCTCCGGAGCTACACCTTC.

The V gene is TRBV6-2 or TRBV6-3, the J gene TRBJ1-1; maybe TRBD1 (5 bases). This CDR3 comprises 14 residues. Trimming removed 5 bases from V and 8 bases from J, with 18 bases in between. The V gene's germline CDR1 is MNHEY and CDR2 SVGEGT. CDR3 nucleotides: TGTGCCAGCAGTAAAGCTGGGACGGATTACGAAGCTTTCTTT. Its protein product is CASSKAGTDYEAFF.

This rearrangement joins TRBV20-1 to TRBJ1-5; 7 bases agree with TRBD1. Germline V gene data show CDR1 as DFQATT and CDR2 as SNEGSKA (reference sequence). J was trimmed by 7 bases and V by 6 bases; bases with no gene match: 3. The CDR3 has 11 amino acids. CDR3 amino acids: CSATQGQPQHF. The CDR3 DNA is TGCAGTGCAACACAGGGGCAGCCCCAGCATTTT.

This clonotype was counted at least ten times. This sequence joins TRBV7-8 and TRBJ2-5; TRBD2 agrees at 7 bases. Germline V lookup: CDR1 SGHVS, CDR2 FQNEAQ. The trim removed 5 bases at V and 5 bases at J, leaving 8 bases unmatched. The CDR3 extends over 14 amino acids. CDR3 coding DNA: TGTGCCAGCAGCCGAAGGACTAGGGAGGAGACCCAGTACTTC. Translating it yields CASSRRTREETQYF.

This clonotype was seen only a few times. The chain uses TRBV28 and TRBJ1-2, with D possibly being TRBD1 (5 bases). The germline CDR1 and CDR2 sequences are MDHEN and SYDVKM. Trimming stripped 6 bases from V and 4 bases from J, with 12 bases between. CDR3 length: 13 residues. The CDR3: CASSIGTVYGYTF. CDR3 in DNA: TGTGCCAGCAGCATAGGGACGGTCTATGGCTACACCTTC.

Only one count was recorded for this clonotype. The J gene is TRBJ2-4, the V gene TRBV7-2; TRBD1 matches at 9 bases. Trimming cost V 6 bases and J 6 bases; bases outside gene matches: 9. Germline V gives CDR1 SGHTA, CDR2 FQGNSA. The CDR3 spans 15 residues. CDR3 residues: CASRPQGARGNIQYF. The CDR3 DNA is TGTGCCAGCAGGCCACAGGGGGCGCGGGGAAACATTCAGTACTTC.

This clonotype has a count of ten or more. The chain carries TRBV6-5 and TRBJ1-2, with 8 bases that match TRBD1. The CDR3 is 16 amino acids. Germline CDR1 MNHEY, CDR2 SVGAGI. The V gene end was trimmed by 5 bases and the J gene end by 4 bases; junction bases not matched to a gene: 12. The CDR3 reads CASSRHDRGPFYGYTF. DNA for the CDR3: TGTGCCAGCAGTCGACACGACAGGGGCCCATTCTATGGCTACACCTTC.

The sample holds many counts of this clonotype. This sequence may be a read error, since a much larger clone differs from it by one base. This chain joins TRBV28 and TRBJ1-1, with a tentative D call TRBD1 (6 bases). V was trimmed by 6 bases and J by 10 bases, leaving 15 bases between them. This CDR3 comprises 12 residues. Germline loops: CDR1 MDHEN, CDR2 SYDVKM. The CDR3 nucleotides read TGTGCCAGCAGCCTCAGGGGCTCTGGAGCTTTCTTT. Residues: CASSLRGSGAFF. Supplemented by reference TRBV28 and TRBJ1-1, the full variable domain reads DVKVTQSSRYLVKRTGEKVFLECVQDMDHENMFWYRQDPGLGLRLIYFSYDVKMKEKGDIPEGYSVSREKKERFSLILESASTNQTSMYLCASSLRGSGAFFGQGTRLTVV.

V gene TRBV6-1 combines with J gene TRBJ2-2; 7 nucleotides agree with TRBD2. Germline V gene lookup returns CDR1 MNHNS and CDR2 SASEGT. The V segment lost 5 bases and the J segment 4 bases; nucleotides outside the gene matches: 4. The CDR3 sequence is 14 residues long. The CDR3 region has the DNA TGTGCCAGCAGTCCCACTAGCGTCACCGGGGAGCTGTTTTTT. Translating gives CASSPTSVTGELFF.

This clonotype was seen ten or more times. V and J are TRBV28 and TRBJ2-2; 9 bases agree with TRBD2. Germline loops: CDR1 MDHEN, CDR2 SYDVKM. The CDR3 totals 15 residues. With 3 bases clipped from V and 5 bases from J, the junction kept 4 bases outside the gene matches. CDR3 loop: CASSFLAGGTGELFF. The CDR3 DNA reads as TGTGCCAGCAGTTTTTTGGCGGGAGGGACCGGGGAGCTGTTTTTT.

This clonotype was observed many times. The chain's CDR3 is CASSQEQANWGLNTEAFF. CDR3 nucleotides: TGTGCCAGCAGCCAAGAACAGGCGAATTGGGGTTTGAACACTGAAGCTTTCTTT. The V and J genes are TRBV3-1 and TRBJ1-1; TRBD1 might be the D (5 bases). With 0 bases removed from V and 0 bases from J, the gap between germline ends came to 17 bases. The CDR3 spans 18 residues. In germline, CDR1 is LGHDT, CDR2 YNNKEL (reference sequence).

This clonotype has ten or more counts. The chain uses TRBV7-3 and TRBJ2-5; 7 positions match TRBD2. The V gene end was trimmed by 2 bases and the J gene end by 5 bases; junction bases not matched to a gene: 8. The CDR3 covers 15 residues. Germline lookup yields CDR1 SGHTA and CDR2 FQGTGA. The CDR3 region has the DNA TGTGCCAGCAGCTTAGCGGGAGCCCCGGGGGAGACCCAGTACTTC. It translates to CASSLAGAPGETQYF.

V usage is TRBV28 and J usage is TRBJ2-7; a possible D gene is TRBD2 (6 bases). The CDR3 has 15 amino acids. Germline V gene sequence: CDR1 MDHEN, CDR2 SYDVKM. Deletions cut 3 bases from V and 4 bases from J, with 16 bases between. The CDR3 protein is CASSFDGSQPYEQYF. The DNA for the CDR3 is TGTGCCAGCAGTTTTGACGGGAGCCAGCCTTACGAGCAGTACTTC.

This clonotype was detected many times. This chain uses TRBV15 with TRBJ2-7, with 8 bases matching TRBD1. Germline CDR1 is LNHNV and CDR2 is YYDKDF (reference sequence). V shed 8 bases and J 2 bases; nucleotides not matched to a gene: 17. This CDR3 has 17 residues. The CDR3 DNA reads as TGTGCCACCCCAAACAGGGGGATCGGGAGTAGCACCTACGAGCAGTACTTC. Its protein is CATPNRGIGSSTYEQYF.

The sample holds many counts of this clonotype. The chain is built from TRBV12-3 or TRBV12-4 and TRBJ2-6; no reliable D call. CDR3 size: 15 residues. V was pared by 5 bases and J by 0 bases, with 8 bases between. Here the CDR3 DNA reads TGTGCCAGCAGTCTTAGGAGCTCTGGGGCCAACGTCCTGACTTTC. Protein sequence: CASSLRSSGANVLTF.

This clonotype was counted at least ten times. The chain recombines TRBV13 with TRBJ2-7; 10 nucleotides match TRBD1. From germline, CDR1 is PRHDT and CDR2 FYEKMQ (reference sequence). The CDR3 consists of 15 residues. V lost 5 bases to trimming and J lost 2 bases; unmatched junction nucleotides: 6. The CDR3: CASSRDRGQAYEQYF. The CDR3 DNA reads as TGTGCCAGCAGCAGAGACAGGGGGCAGGCCTACGAGCAGTACTTC.

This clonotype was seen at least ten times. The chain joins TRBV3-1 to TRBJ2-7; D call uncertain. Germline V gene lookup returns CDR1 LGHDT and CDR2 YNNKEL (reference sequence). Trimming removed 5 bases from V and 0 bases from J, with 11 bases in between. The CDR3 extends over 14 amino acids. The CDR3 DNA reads TGTGCCAGCAGCACCCGCCGGAGCTCCTACGAGCAGTACTTC. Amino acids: CASSTRRSSYEQYF.

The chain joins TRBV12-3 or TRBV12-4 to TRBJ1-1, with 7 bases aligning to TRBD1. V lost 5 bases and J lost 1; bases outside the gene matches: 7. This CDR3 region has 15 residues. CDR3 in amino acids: CASSKRDSKNTEAFF. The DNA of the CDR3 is TGTGCCAGCAGTAAACGGGACAGTAAGAACACTGAAGCTTTCTTT.

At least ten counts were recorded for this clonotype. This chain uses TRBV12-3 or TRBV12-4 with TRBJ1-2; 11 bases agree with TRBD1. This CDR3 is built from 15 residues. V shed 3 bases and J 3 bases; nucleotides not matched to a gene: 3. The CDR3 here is CASSFPGQGDYGYTF. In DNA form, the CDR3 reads TGTGCCAGCAGTTTCCCGGGACAGGGGGACTATGGCTACACCTTC.

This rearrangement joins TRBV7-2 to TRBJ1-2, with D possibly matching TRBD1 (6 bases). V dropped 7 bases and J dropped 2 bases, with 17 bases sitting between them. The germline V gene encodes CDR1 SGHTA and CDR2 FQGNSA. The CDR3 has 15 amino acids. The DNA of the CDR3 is TGTGCCAGCACCCCTAGGGGGGGGGGGAACTATGGCTACACCTTC. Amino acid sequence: CASTPRGGGNYGYTF.

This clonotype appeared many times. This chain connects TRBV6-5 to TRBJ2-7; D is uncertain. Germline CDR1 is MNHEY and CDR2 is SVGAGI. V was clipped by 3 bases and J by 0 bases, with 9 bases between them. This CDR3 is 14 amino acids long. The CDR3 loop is CASSYSGLSYEQYF. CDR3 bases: TGTGCCAGCAGTTATTCTGGGCTCTCCTACGAGCAGTACTTC.

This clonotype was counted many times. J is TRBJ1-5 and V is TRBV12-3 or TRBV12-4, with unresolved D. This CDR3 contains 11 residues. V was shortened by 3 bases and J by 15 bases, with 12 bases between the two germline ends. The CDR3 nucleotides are TGTGCCAGCAGTTTGGCGGAGGCCCCGCATTTT. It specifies CASSLAEAPHF.

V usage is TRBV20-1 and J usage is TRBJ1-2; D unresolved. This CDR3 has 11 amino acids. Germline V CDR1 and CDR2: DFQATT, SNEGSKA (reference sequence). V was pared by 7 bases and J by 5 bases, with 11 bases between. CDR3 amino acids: CSVGSRYGYTF. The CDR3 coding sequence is TGCAGTGTTGGGTCGAGGTATGGCTACACCTTC.

The DNA of the CDR3 is TGTGCCAGCGCCCCCGCCCGACTAGCGGCCACCTACGAGCAGTACTTC. This sequence encodes CASAPARLAATYEQYF. This rearrangement joins TRBV6-1 to TRBJ2-7, with 9 positions matching TRBD2. The V segment lost 8 bases and the J segment 2 bases; nucleotides outside the gene matches: 13. The CDR3 contains 16 residues. Germline assignment: CDR1 MNHNS and CDR2 SASEGT.